The rows below give T cell receptor beta chains drawn from one sample of a study of cytomegalovirus exposure and HLA in healthy donors. Assay used: immunoSEQ multiplex PCR; TCRdb lists only in-frame clones, some missing. The sample lists hundreds of thousands of clones, 85% to 90% seen once, with 1% in the top ten. Sequences were obtained from PBMCs. The receptors come from a woman aged 18-35 years in good health and CMV-seronegative. Each CDR3 is given with its conserved first and last residue. The D gene is left open where the match is weak. The size entry is marked missing in some rows and otherwise reads once, few, many or a size class.

d_gene | j_gene | abundance | v_gene | CDR3aa | CDR3nt
TRBD1 | TRBJ1-2 | . | TRBV7-9 | CASSDKTGTDLYGYTF | TGTGCCAGCAGCGATAAGACCGGGACAGACCTCTATGGCTACACCTTC
TRBD1 | TRBJ2-7 | . | TRBV7-9 | CASSLERRGTGGQYF | TGTGCCAGCAGCTTAGAACGTCGCGGGACAGGGGGGCAGTACTTC
. | TRBJ2-2 | . | TRBV10-3 | CAISQNTNTGELFF | TGTGCCATCAGCCAAAACACGAACACCGGGGAGCTGTTTTTT
TRBD1 | TRBJ2-3 | . | TRBV28 | CASSTSGTGWRTQYF | TGTGCCAGCAGTACCTCCGGGACAGGCTGGAGGACGCAGTATTTT
. | TRBJ1-1 | . | TRBV9 | CASSLDRETEAFF | TGTGCCAGCAGCCTAGACAGAGAAACTGAAGCTTTCTTT
TRBD2 | TRBJ2-1 | . | TRBV19 | CASSTSHSGGGYNEQFF | TGTGCCAGTAGTACCTCCCATAGCGGGGGAGGGTACAATGAGCAGTTCTTC
. | TRBJ1-1 | once | TRBV7-2 | CASSLAGVTNTEAFF | TGTGCCAGCAGCTTGGCGGGGGTCACGAACACTGAAGCTTTCTTT
. | TRBJ1-1 | . | TRBV5-1 | CASSLGGAYNTEAFF | TGCGCCAGCAGCTTGGGCGGGGCATATAACACTGAAGCTTTCTTT
. | TRBJ1-2 | . | TRBV7-9 | CASSRLGWGYTF | TGTGCCAGCAGCCGCCTGGGCTGGGGCTACACCTTC
. | TRBJ2-1 | . | TRBV15 | CATSRETTGWNNEQFF | TGTGCCACCAGCAGAGAAACAACAGGGTGGAACAATGAGCAGTTCTTC
. | TRBJ1-5 | . | TRBV7-9 | CASSLRGNGNQPQHF | TGTGCCAGCAGCTTACGGGGGAACGGCAATCAGCCCCAGCATTTT
. | TRBJ2-3 | few | TRBV2 | CASSPPVLKRTDTQYF | TGTGCCAGCAGCCCCCCCGTCCTCAAGAGGACAGATACGCAGTATTTT
TRBD1 | TRBJ1-5 | . | TRBV19 | CASSRDRGRSNQPQHF | TGTGCCAGTAGTCGGGACAGGGGAAGGAGCAATCAGCCCCAGCATTTT
TRBD1 | TRBJ2-7 | . | TRBV7-9 | CSSSSGQGSAINSYEQYF | TGTTCCAGCAGCTCCGGACAGGGAAGCGCAATAAACTCCTACGAGCAGTACTTC
. | TRBJ2-3 | . | TRBV4-3 | CASSQEALVLDTQYF | TGCGCCAGCAGCCAAGAAGCTTTGGTGTTAGATACGCAGTATTTT
TRBD1 | TRBJ1-1 | . | TRBV25-1 | CASLQGVGTEAFF | TGTGCCAGTCTACAGGGGGTCGGGACTGAAGCTTTCTTT
TRBD1 | TRBJ1-1 | . | TRBV27 | CATKTGGVTEAFF | TGTGCCACGAAGACAGGGGGCGTTACTGAAGCTTTCTTT
TRBD2 | TRBJ2-1 | . | TRBV27 | CASSLTRTSGRRNEQFF | TGTGCCAGCAGTCTGACTAGGACTAGCGGGAGGCGTAATGAGCAGTTCTTC
. | TRBJ2-1 | . | TRBV27 | CASSKPQRSYNEQFF | TGTGCCAGCAGCAAGCCCCAGCGCTCCTACAATGAGCAGTTCTTC
TRBD1 | TRBJ1-1 | . | TRBV4-3 | CASSQDYRGGTEAFF | TGCGCCAGCAGCCAAGATTACAGGGGAGGCACTGAAGCTTTCTTT
. | TRBJ2-5 | once | TRBV18 | CASSPPSVQETQYF | TGTGCCAGCTCACCACCTTCAGTCCAAGAGACCCAGTACTTC
. | TRBJ1-4 | once | TRBV15 | CATSRGVMGATNEKLFF | TGTGCCACCAGCAGGGGAGTGATGGGAGCAACTAATGAAAAACTGTTTTTT
TRBD2 | TRBJ2-5 | . | TRBV7-9 | CASSSQTSGTETQYF | TGTGCCAGCAGTTCCCAGACTAGCGGGACAGAGACCCAGTACTTC
. | TRBJ1-1 | once | TRBV5-5 | CASSLAGGAVLKAFF | TGTGCCAGCAGCTTGGCCGGAGGGGCAGTCCTTAAAGCTTTCTTT
. | TRBJ2-6 | . | TRBV5-4 | CASSPPGSGANVLTF | TGTGCCAGCAGCCCCCCGGGCTCTGGGGCCAACGTCCTGACTTTC
. | TRBJ2-7 | . | TRBV5-5 | CASSFRRRSYEQYF | TGTGCCAGCAGCTTCCGCCGTCGGTCCTACGAGCAGTACTTC
. | TRBJ2-2 | once | TRBV6-1 | CGAAGAVGGTGELFF | TGCGGGGCCGCGGGGGCGGTCGGGGGCACCGGGGAGCTGTTTTTT
TRBD1 | TRBJ1-1 | once | TRBV18 | CASSPRRSEIRGLAEAFF | TGTGCCAGCTCACCACGGCGATCTGAGATCAGGGGGCTCGCTGAAGCTTTCTTT
. | TRBJ2-7 | . | TRBV13 | CASSSSPEDEQYF | TGTGCCAGCAGCTCCTCGCCCGAGGACGAGCAGTACTTC
TRBD2 | TRBJ2-3 | . | TRBV2 | CASRETSGATDTQYF | TGTGCCAGCAGGGAGACTAGCGGAGCCACAGATACGCAGTATTTT
. | TRBJ2-7 | . | TRBV4-3 | CASSLEPFGEQYF | TGCGCCAGCAGCCTTGAGCCCTTCGGCGAGCAGTACTTC
. | TRBJ1-1 | . | TRBV19 | CASTRRLYTEAFF | TGTGCCAGTACCCGGCGGCTTTACACTGAAGCTTTCTTT
. | TRBJ2-1 | . | TRBV5-5 | CASRMRSLGEQFF | TGTGCCAGCAGGATGAGGAGTCTCGGTGAGCAGTTCTTC
. | TRBJ2-5 | . | TRBV11-3 | CASSLWFESGQETQYF | TGTGCCAGCAGCTTATGGTTCGAAAGCGGCCAAGAGACCCAGTACTTC
TRBD1 | TRBJ1-1 | . | TRBV5-1 | CASSLGDRGEAFF | TGCGCCAGCAGCTTGGGGGACAGGGGTGAAGCTTTCTTT
. | TRBJ1-5 | . | TRBV4-3 | CASSQGRQGYQPQHF | TGCGCCAGCAGCCAAGGAAGGCAGGGCTATCAGCCCCAGCATTTT